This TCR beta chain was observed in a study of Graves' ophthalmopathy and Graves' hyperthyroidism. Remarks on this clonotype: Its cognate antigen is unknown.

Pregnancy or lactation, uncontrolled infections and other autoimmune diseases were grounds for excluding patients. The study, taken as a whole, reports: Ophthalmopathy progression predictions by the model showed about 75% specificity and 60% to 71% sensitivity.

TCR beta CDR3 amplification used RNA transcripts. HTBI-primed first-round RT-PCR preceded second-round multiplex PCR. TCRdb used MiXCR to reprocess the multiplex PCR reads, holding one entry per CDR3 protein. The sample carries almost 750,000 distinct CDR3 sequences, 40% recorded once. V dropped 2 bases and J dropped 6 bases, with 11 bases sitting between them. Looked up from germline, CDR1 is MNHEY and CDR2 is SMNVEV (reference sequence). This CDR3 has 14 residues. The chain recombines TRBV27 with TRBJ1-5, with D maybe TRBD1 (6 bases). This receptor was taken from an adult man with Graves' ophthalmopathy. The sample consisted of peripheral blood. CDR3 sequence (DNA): TGTGCCAGCAGTTTAAGAGGGGGGGTTCAGCCCCAGCATTTT. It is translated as CASSLRGGVQPQHF.